The 14 T cell receptor beta chains below were found in one sample sequenced in a study of CD8 T cells in Susac syndrome. The authors reverse transcribed 0.5 to 1 ug RNA with random hexamers. One entry per CDR3 protein, called by TCRdb with MiXCR from the immunoSEQ multiplex PCR reads. Of about 170,000 distinct CDR3 sequences detected, 93% appear once; the ten largest clones hold approximately 0.09%. Sequencing used CD4+ T cells from PBMCs. Receptor source: a human donor with multiple sclerosis.

The chain employs TRBV5-4 and TRBJ2-7, with TRBD2 matching over 8 bases. The trim removed 4 bases at V and 6 bases at J, leaving 12 bases unmatched. CDR3 length equals 15 residues. Per the germline V gene, CDR1 is SGHNT and CDR2 is YYREEE (reference sequence). The CDR3 nucleotides are TGTGCCAGCAGCGGGTCCGGGACTAGTTTTTCCGAGCAGTACTTC. As protein: CASSGSGTSFSEQYF.

The V and J genes are TRBV4-1 and TRBJ2-7; TRBD2 matches 12 bases. V lost 3 bases, J lost 5 bases, and 5 bases stayed unmatched. Germline assignment: CDR1 MGHRA and CDR2 YSYEKL. The CDR3 totals 15 residues. CDR3 residues: CASSQTSGSVNEQYF. Written as DNA, the CDR3 is TGCGCCAGCAGCCAGACTAGCGGGAGTGTCAACGAGCAGTACTTC.

The rearrangement links TRBV7-9 to TRBJ2-6; unclear D gene. V lost 7 bases to trimming and J lost 0 bases, with 10 bases between them. The CDR3 totals 15 residues. Germline V gives CDR1 SEHNR, CDR2 FQNEAQ (reference sequence). CDR3 in amino acids: CASKALNSGANVLTF. The CDR3 DNA sequence: TGTGCCAGCAAGGCCTTAAACTCTGGGGCCAACGTCCTGACTTTC.

This CDR3 is CASSAGKPANTGELFF. The DNA of the CDR3 is TGCGCCAGCAGTGCTGGCAAACCCGCGAACACCGGGGAGCTGTTTTTT. The chain couples TRBV10-1 to TRBJ2-2; no clear D. CDR3 length equals 16 residues. Germline CDR1 WNHNN, CDR2 SYGVQD (reference sequence). Between the trimmed V and J ends, which lost 4 bases and 0 bases, there was a span of 12 bases.

This clonotype was observed a single time. J is TRBJ1-1 and V is TRBV6-5; no clear D gene. V gave up 4 bases and J gave up 1 base, with 7 bases separating them. The CDR3 is 13 amino acids. The germline V gene has CDR1 MNHEY and CDR2 SVGAGI. CDR3 residues: CASSSAANTEAFF. The DNA of the CDR3 is TGTGCCAGCAGTTCGGCAGCGAACACTGAAGCTTTCTTT.

The chain is built from TRBV7-2 and TRBJ2-1; TRBD2 aligns across 13 bases. Germline trimming cut 5 bases from V and 5 bases from J; bases unmatched to any gene: 6. The CDR3 has 16 amino acids. Germline values: CDR1 SGHTA, CDR2 FQGNSA. In DNA form, the CDR3 reads TGTGCCAGCAGCAGGGGGACTAGCGGGGCAAACAATGAGCAGTTCTTC. It is translated as CASSRGTSGANNEQFF.

The chain couples TRBV29-1 to TRBJ2-5; D is possibly TRBD1 (7 bases). The V gene lost 3 bases and the J gene lost 5 bases, with 16 bases spanning the gap. The CDR3 extends over 14 amino acids. Germline assignment: CDR1 SQVTM and CDR2 ANQGSEA. CDR3 loop: CSVDGRGRLETQYF. CDR3 coding DNA: TGCAGCGTTGATGGCAGGGGGAGGTTGGAGACCCAGTACTTC.

This chain uses TRBV19 with TRBJ1-1; 7 bases line up with TRBD1. V shed 3 bases, J shed 0 bases, and the junction held 4 bases outside the gene matches. The CDR3 covers 15 residues. Germline values: CDR1 LNHDA, CDR2 SQIVND (reference sequence). The CDR3 nucleotides are TGTGCCAGTAGTATGGGTGGGACAGTGAACACTGAAGCTTTCTTT. Translated: CASSMGGTVNTEAFF.

CDR3 region: CASSQGQGPISYEQYF. The DNA of the CDR3 is TGCGCCAGCAGCCAAGGTCAGGGGCCTATCTCCTACGAGCAGTACTTC. The rearrangement uses TRBV4-1 and TRBJ2-7; possible D gene TRBD1, 6 bases. Germline-derived CDR1 and CDR2 are MGHRA and YSYEKL. The V and J ends lost 1 base and 0 bases respectively, with 13 bases between them. The CDR3 runs to 16 residues.

The chain carries TRBV24-1 and TRBJ2-5; a possible D gene is TRBD1 (5 bases). The germline V gene encodes CDR1 KGHDR and CDR2 SFDVKD. Trimming removed 5 bases from V and 5 bases from J, with 8 bases in between. CDR3 length: 12 amino acids. The CDR3 reads CATSASGETQYF. The CDR3 bases are TGTGCCACCAGTGCATCAGGGGAGACCCAGTACTTC.

The chain employs TRBV7-2 and TRBJ2-5, with D unresolved. CDR1 SGHTA and CDR2 FQGNSA come from the germline V gene. The V and J ends lost 4 bases and 1 base respectively, with 4 bases between them. This CDR3 comprises 12 residues. In nucleotides, the CDR3 is TGTGCCAGCAGCTCGTTCCAAGAGACCCAGTACTTC. Its protein product is CASSSFQETQYF. Supplemented by reference TRBV7-2 and TRBJ2-5, the full variable domain reads GAGVSQSPSNKVTEKGKDVELRCDPISGHTALYWYRQSLGQGLEFLIYFQGNSAPDKSGLPSDRFSAERTGGSVSTLTIQRTQQEDSAVYLCASSSFQETQYFGPGTRLLVL.

CDR3 sequence (DNA): TGTGCCAGCAAAGGGGGGGCAGCCCTCTACTACGAGCAGTACTTC. Translated, it gives CASKGGAALYYEQYF. The rearrangement uses TRBV2 and TRBJ2-7; perhaps TRBD2 as D (7 bases). CDR1 is SNHLY and CDR2 is FYNNEI in the germline V gene. V lost 7 bases, J lost 3 bases, and 19 bases lay in between. This CDR3 contains 15 residues.

The V and J genes are TRBV12-3 or TRBV12-4 and TRBJ1-1; no reliable D call. The CDR3 runs 11 residues. The V and J ends lost 6 bases and 7 bases respectively, with 9 bases between them. DNA of the CDR3: TGTGCCAGCAGCAGAAGTTATGAAGCTTTCTTT. Translating gives CASSRSYEAFF.

The V call is TRBV20-1, the J call TRBJ2-3, with D perhaps matching TRBD1 or TRBD2 (5 bases each). The ends were cut back, 6 bases at V and 1 base at J, with 11 bases in the middle. Per germline, CDR1 DFQATT and CDR2 SNEGSKA (reference sequence). This CDR3 region has 13 residues. CDR3 in DNA: TGCAGTGCAGAGGGGATCGGCACAGATACGCAGTATTTT. As protein: CSAEGIGTDTQYF.